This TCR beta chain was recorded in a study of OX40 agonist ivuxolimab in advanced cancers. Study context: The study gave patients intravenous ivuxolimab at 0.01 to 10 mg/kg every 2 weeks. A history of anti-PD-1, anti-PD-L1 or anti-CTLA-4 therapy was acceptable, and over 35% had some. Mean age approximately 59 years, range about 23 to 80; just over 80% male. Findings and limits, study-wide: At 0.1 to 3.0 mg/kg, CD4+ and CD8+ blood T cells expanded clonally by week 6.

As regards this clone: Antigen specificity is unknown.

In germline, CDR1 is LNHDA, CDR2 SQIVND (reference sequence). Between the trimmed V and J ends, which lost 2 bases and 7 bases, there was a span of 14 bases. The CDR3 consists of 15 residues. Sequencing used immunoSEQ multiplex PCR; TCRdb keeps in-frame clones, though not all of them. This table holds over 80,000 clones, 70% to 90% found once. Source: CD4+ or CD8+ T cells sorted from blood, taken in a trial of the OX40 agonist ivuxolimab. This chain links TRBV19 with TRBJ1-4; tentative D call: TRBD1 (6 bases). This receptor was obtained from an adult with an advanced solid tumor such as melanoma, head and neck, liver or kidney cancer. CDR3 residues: CASSIPGALVEKLFF. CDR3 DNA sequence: TGTGCCAGTAGTATACCGGGGGCCCTAGTTGAAAAACTGTTTTTT.